This TCR beta chain is drawn from a study of T cell responses to AZD1222 COVID-19 vaccine. Study-wide points: Repertoire sampling was restricted to post-peak T cell response timepoints. CD4 TCRs covered the whole spike, strongest at regions 160-218 and 743-854.

TCRdb keeps only in-frame clones here, not all; method: immunoSEQ multiplex PCR. Of about 150,000 clones in the sample, about 93% were seen once. This clone was counted a few times. Its cognate antigen is unknown. Germline V gene sequence: CDR1 SEHNR, CDR2 FQNEAQ (reference sequence). This CDR3 spans 12 amino acids. The ends lost 5 bases at V and 6 bases at J; junction bases unmatched: 3. The sequence derives from an adult in good health. Here the sequenced sample was peripheral blood, taken on day 0 of AZD1222 vaccination. The rearrangement links TRBV7-9 to TRBJ1-1, with TRBD1 identical over 7 bases. CDR3 DNA sequence: TGTGCCAGCAGCACTCAGGGGGCTGAAGCTTTCTTT. Translated, it gives CASSTQGAEAFF.